The T cell receptor (beta chain) under discussion was sequenced for a study of blood T cell repertoires in COVID-19. Background on the study: The origin of the acute and convalescent COVID-19 samples was the United States, Italy and Spain. From T cells, B-cell-depleted T cells, or PBMCs came the material, which was cDNA or gDNA.

Original data processing: Amplified reference gene primers provided the basis for estimating nucleated cell counts. The repertoire was sequenced with immunoSEQ multiplex PCR; TCRdb's copy has only in-frame clones and lacks some. The V and J calls and clone size come from that table; D and trimming were worked out from the DNA. The sample shows 130,000 or so clones, roughly 90% of them seen only once. This CDR3 comprises 14 residues. Between the trimmed V and J ends, which lost 5 bases and 4 bases, there was a span of 15 bases. CDR1 is SGHDT and CDR2 is YYEEEE in the germline V gene. Material for sequencing was peripheral blood. V gene TRBV5-6 combines with J gene TRBJ2-5, with D perhaps TRBD2 (7 bases). The receptor's source is a man in his forties or fifties with active or convalescent COVID-19. The DNA of the CDR3 is TGTGCCAGCAGGAGGCCCGGGGGGCGAGAGACCCAGTACTTC. As protein: CASRRPGGRETQYF.